One sample yielded the 13 T cell receptor beta chains listed below, sequenced in a study of T-cell memory formation after mild COVID-19. TCRdb analysed the 5' RACE reads with MiXCR anew, one entry per CDR3 protein. The profile shows approximately 340,000 distinct CDR3 sequences, roughly 13% of them singletons. Sequencing was performed on PBMCs or a T cell subset sorted from them (not recorded which). The receptors derive from a man aged 18 to 29 who had mild COVID-19 (a few samples of this study predate the infection). Cell type and time point are not known.

The chain links TRBV7-9 to TRBJ2-3; D perhaps matches TRBD2 (6 bases). Trimming cost V 2 bases and J 6 bases, with 12 bases left between them. Germline CDR1 is SEHNR and CDR2 is FQNEAQ (reference sequence). This CDR3 comprises 14 residues. The CDR3 sequence: CASSLPLARDTQYF. The CDR3 DNA reads TGTGCCAGCAGCTTACCCCTAGCGAGGGATACGCAGTATTTT.

This clonotype appeared a few times. The gene calls are TRBV7-2 and TRBJ1-2; TRBD1 is a possible D gene (5 bases). Germline lookup yields CDR1 SGHTA and CDR2 FQGNSA. V lost 7 bases, J lost 4 bases, and 16 bases lay in between. This CDR3 has 14 residues. The CDR3 DNA is TGTGCCAGCAACGGGGCAGCCACCCCCTATGGCTACACCTTC. Its translation: CASNGAATPYGYTF.

Ten or more counts support this clonotype. The rearrangement joins TRBV12-3 or TRBV12-4 to TRBJ2-1; 8 positions match TRBD1. V lost 6 bases and J lost 8; bases outside the gene matches: 9. The CDR3 runs to 14 residues. The CDR3 DNA reads as TGTGCCAGCAGATGGGGACAGGTAGGGGATGAGCAGTTCTTC. It specifies CASRWGQVGDEQFF.

This clonotype has a handful of counts. J is TRBJ2-7 and V is TRBV6-2 or TRBV6-3, with TRBD1 as a possible D gene (6 bases). The germline gives CDR1 MNHEY, CDR2 SVGEGT. V shed 10 bases and J shed 3 bases, with 16 bases lying between them. There are 13 residues in the CDR3. The CDR3 loop is CATGDTLGYEQYF. Written as DNA, the CDR3 is TGTGCCACTGGGGACACCTTAGGCTACGAGCAGTACTTC.

This clonotype was picked up a small number of times. V and J are TRBV7-6 and TRBJ2-3; 12 bases agree with TRBD2. Germline CDR1 reads SGHVS; CDR2 reads FNYEAQ. This CDR3 comprises 17 residues. V shed 6 bases and J 4 bases; nucleotides not matched to a gene: 11. Here the CDR3 reads CASRETLAGGQSDTQYF. For the CDR3, the DNA is TGTGCCAGCAGAGAAACGCTAGCGGGGGGGCAATCAGATACGCAGTATTTT.

This clonotype was detected only a few times. This chain uses TRBV28 with TRBJ2-1, with D unresolved. The V gene's germline CDR1 is MDHEN and CDR2 SYDVKM. Trimming took 6 bases from V and 6 from J, leaving 9 bases between them. This CDR3 has 12 amino acids. The CDR3 here is CASRVPSNEQFF. The DNA for the CDR3 is TGTGCCAGCAGGGTTCCGTCCAATGAGCAGTTCTTC.

The J gene is TRBJ1-5, the V gene TRBV20-1; tentatively, D is TRBD1 (6 bases). The length of the CDR3 is 14 residues. CDR1 is DFQATT, CDR2 SNEGSKA, per germline (reference sequence). Trimming removed 3 bases at V and 3 bases at J, with 12 bases between. The CDR3 loop reads CSASRGGINQPQHF. CDR3 nucleotide sequence: TGCAGTGCTAGTCGAGGGGGAATCAATCAGCCCCAGCATTTT.

The chain joins TRBV12-3 or TRBV12-4 to TRBJ1-6, with 7 bases identical to TRBD1. V trimming: 3 bases; J trimming: 10 bases; junction bases outside the gene matches: 6. This CDR3 contains 14 residues. The CDR3 DNA reads TGTGCCAGCAGTTTTGTACAGGGGCGGTCACCCCTCCACTTT. It codes for CASSFVQGRSPLHF.

The V gene is TRBV29-1, the J gene TRBJ2-3, with TRBD2 identical over 9 bases. Germline values: CDR1 SQVTM, CDR2 ANQGSEA. V dropped 7 bases and J dropped 9; count of bases not matched to a gene: 11. CDR3 size: 13 residues. CDR3 in DNA: TGCAGCGCCTTAGCGGGAGACGGGGTGACGCAGTATTTT. Residues: CSALAGDGVTQYF.

The rearrangement uses TRBV6-5 and TRBJ2-5, with 11 bases identical to TRBD2. There are 15 residues in the CDR3. Germline V lookup: CDR1 MNHEY, CDR2 SVGAGI. V gave up 2 bases and J gave up 1 base; unmatched junction bases: 0. This CDR3 reads CASSYGTSGQETQYF. CDR3 sequence (DNA): TGTGCCAGCAGTTACGGGACTAGCGGCCAAGAGACCCAGTACTTC.

This clonotype has only a few counts. This chain links TRBV7-9 with TRBJ1-1, with a tentative D call TRBD1 (6 bases). The CDR3 loop spans 15 amino acids. Deletions cut 0 bases from V and 1 base from J, with 9 bases between. The V gene's germline CDR1 is SEHNR and CDR2 FQNEAQ (reference sequence). The CDR3 protein is CASSLARGANTEAFF. In nucleotides, the CDR3 is TGTGCCAGCAGCTTAGCTAGGGGGGCGAACACTGAAGCTTTCTTT.

The chain joins TRBV2 to TRBJ1-2; weak D call: TRBD1 (5 bases). The germline V gene encodes CDR1 SNHLY and CDR2 FYNNEI. Trimming took 4 bases from V and 3 from J, leaving 18 bases between them. The CDR3 spans 16 residues. The CDR3 region has the DNA TGTGCCAGCAGTGTCTCCAGGGCGCTCTCGGACTATGGCTACACCTTC. It yields the protein CASSVSRALSDYGYTF.

This chain links TRBV7-3 with TRBJ1-1; D unresolved. Between the trimmed V and J ends, which lost 3 bases and 1 base, there was a span of 6 bases. CDR1 is SGHTA and CDR2 is FQGTGA in the germline V gene. CDR3 size: 13 residues. The CDR3 loop is CASSFSKNTEAFF. Here the CDR3 DNA reads TGTGCCAGCAGCTTCTCAAAGAACACTGAAGCTTTCTTT.